This entry is about one TCR beta chain. Authors' processing steps: Reference gene primer amplification gave estimated nucleated cell counts. Sequencing used immunoSEQ multiplex PCR; TCRdb keeps in-frame clones, though not all of them. Clone size and V and J calls were adopted from that table, with D and trimming inferred from the DNA. This sample carries about 88,000 clones, roughly 90% of them seen once, and the ten largest clones take approximately 1.7%. Germline assignment: CDR1 LGHNA and CDR2 YNFKEQ. This CDR3 has 16 amino acids. V shed 4 bases and J shed 0 bases, with 14 bases lying between them. This entry comes from a study of blood T cell repertoires in COVID-19. Study as a whole: Samples of COVID-19 (acute and convalescent) were obtained from the United States, Italy and Spain.

The rearrangement links TRBV4-2 to TRBJ2-3, with a weak D call TRBD2 (7 bases). This clonotype was sampled from a man in his fifties or sixties with acute or convalescent COVID-19. Sequenced: peripheral blood. CDR3 region: CASSPGGGSSTDTQYF. In nucleotides, the CDR3 is TGTGCCAGCAGCCCGGGGGGCGGTTCTAGCACAGATACGCAGTATTTT.